Detailed here is one T cell receptor (beta chain). Its antigen is still unknown. The data stem from a study of shared clonotypes between healthy human individuals. About the research overall: CD8 memory received one plate per donor, CD8 naive two, CD4 memory three and CD4 naive three.

This table comes from immunoSEQ multiplex PCR, and its TCRdb copy is limited to in-frame clones, with some not included. The repertoire includes about 1.1 million clones, 70% to 80% of them detected once, and approximately 0.95% sits in the top ten. The V gene end was trimmed by 3 bases and the J gene end by 9 bases; junction bases not matched to a gene: 5. Germline V lookup: CDR1 LGHNA, CDR2 YSLEER. The CDR3 contains 13 residues. Study-level findings and limits: The donor pool, a small one, limited the genetic and exposure-history diversity represented.

Only Caucasian adults living in Nashville, Tennessee made up the donor group. In the CD4+ fraction, cells were divided into CD45RA+ naive and CD45RA-negative memory subsets. The sample was memory CD4+ T cells from PBMCs. Documented subset: CD45RA-negative fraction. V usage is TRBV4-3 and J usage is TRBJ2-4; 7 bases are a match to TRBD2. The TCR sequence derives from a man between 18 and 35 years old in good health. Some clones in this sample may be carry-over from other donors' samples. CDR3 residues: CASSHRGEGIQYF. The CDR3, as DNA: TGCGCCAGCAGCCACCGGGGGGAGGGCATTCAGTACTTC.